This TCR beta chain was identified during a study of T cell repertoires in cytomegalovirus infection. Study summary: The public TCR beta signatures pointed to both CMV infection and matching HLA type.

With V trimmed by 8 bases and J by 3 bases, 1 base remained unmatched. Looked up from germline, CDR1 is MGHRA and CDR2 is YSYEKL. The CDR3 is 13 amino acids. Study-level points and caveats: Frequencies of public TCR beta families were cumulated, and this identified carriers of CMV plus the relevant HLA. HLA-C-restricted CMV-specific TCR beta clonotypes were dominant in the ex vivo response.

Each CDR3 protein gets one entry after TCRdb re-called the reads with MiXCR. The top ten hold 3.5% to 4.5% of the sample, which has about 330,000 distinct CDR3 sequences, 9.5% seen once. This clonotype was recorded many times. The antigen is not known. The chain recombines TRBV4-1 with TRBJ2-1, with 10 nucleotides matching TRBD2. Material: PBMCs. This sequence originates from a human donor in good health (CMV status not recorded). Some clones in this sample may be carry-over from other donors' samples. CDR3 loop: CASGLAVYNEQFF. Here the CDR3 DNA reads TGCGCCAGCGGACTAGCGGTCTACAATGAGCAGTTCTTC.